This T cell receptor beta chain was sequenced during a study of regulatory T cells in long-lasting Graves disease. V lost 6 bases and J lost 4, with 15 bases in between. The CDR3 runs 14 residues. Germline CDR1 is MNHNS and CDR2 is SASEGT. Sequencing libraries for TCR beta were prepared with iRepertoire HTBI primers and Arm-PCR of CDR3 regions. MiXCR, run by TCRdb on the multiplex PCR reads, gives a single entry per CDR3 protein. The data contain roughly 400,000 distinct CDR3 sequences, 21% of them singletons. Sample time point: persistent/refractory GD, antithyroid drugs over 5 years with positive TRAb. The TCR library used RNA extracted from PBMCs. With EDTA tubes as the receptacles, 7.5 to 10 milliliters of peripheral blood were drawn. This clonotype has at least ten counts.

The chain has TRBV6-1 and TRBJ1-2; D is possibly TRBD1 (6 bases). This receptor was identified in a female donor with Graves disease. The starting material was peripheral blood mononuclear cells (PBMCs), obtained when the disease was refractory, from a patient treated with antithyroid drugs. CDR3 sequence (DNA): TGTGCCAGCAGATTCCAACAGGGACCCTATGGCTACACCTTC. Its protein product is CASRFQQGPYGYTF.